Each of the 17 T cell receptor beta chains below was sequenced from the same sample in a study of T cells after yellow fever vaccination. MiXCR was run by TCRdb on the 5' RACE reads, yielding one entry per CDR3 protein. This table has 450,000 to 600,000 distinct CDR3 sequences, 17% appearing once. This specimen consisted of PBMCs, obtained 5 days after the first yellow fever vaccination. Source of these receptors: a man younger than 35 who received the YFV17D yellow fever vaccine.

This sequence joins TRBV2 and TRBJ2-1; D gene unclear. CDR1 is SNHLY, CDR2 FYNNEI, per germline. The CDR3 runs 14 residues. The V end was cut by 1 base, the J end by 15 bases, with 19 bases between. This chain's CDR3 is CASSEEGIGIGLFF. For the CDR3, the DNA is TGTGCCAGCAGTGAAGAAGGAATAGGGATCGGGCTGTTCTTC.

The chain carries TRBV11-1 and TRBJ2-3; 7 bases are shared with TRBD1. The CDR3 is made up of 16 amino acids. Trimming took 4 bases from V and 6 from J; bases not matched to a gene: 13. The germline CDR1 and CDR2 sequences are SGHAT and FQDESV (reference sequence). For the CDR3, the DNA is TGTGCCAGCAGCTCGACTCGGACAGGTCCAATTGATACGCAGTATTTT. This encodes CASSSTRTGPIDTQYF.

V usage is TRBV29-1 and J usage is TRBJ2-5, with 8 bases aligning to TRBD1. CDR1 and CDR2 from the germline V gene are SQVTM and ANQGSEA. J was trimmed by 5 bases and V by 6 bases; bases with no gene match: 8. The CDR3 loop spans 13 amino acids. The CDR3 loop is CSVVQGVGETQYF. Here the CDR3 DNA reads TGCAGCGTGGTACAGGGGGTTGGGGAGACCCAGTACTTC. Together with reference TRBV29-1 and TRBJ2-5, the CDR3 gives the full variable domain: SAVISQKPSRDICQRGTSLTIQCQVDSQVTMMFWYRQQPGQSLTLIATANQGSEATYESGFVIDKFPISRPNLTFSTLTVSNMSPEDSSIYLCSVVQGVGETQYFGPGTRLLVL.

The chain carries TRBV20-1 and TRBJ2-1; D may be TRBD2 (6 bases). The length of the CDR3 is 15 residues. V lost 0 bases and J 2 bases, leaving 11 bases between the germline ends. CDR1 and CDR2 from the germline V gene are DFQATT and SNEGSKA (reference sequence). Here the CDR3 DNA reads TGCAGTGCTAGAGAACTAGCCCAAGCCTACAATGAGCAGTTCTTC. Protein sequence: CSARELAQAYNEQFF.

This clonotype has only a few counts. The chain couples TRBV12-3 or TRBV12-4 to TRBJ2-7, with TRBD1 identical over 7 bases. V was pared by 8 bases and J by 2 bases, with 3 bases of the junction left unmatched. The CDR3 covers 12 residues. The CDR3 is CASSTGTYEQYF. The CDR3 nucleotides read TGTGCCAGCTCGACAGGGACCTACGAGCAGTACTTC.

This chain joins TRBV30 and TRBJ1-5, with unresolved D. Germline-derived CDR1 and CDR2 are GTSNPN and SVGIG (reference sequence). Trimming pared 0 bases from V and 0 bases from J, leaving 15 bases between. The CDR3 extends over 17 amino acids. The CDR3 loop reads CAWSVLPLRYSNQPQHF. In nucleotides, the CDR3 is TGTGCCTGGAGTGTACTCCCCCTTAGGTATAGCAATCAGCCCCAGCATTTT.

This clonotype appeared a few times. This sequence joins TRBV4-1 and TRBJ2-7, with D perhaps matching TRBD1 (6 bases). Germline V gives CDR1 MGHRA, CDR2 YSYEKL. Between the trimmed V and J ends, which lost 2 bases and 3 bases, there was a span of 14 bases. The CDR3 has 15 amino acids. The CDR3 loop reads CASSQPGQEVYEQYF. CDR3 bases: TGCGCCAGCAGCCAACCGGGACAAGAGGTCTACGAGCAGTACTTC.

The CDR3 DNA reads as TGTGCCAGCAGTACCCAGGGATCGGGGGCAGATACGCAGTATTTT. Protein product: CASSTQGSGADTQYF. This chain connects TRBV6-1 to TRBJ2-3; the D gene is possibly TRBD2 (6 bases). Trimming stripped 5 bases from V and 4 bases from J, with 16 bases between. CDR3 length equals 15 residues. CDR1 and CDR2 from the germline V gene are MNHNS and SASEGT.

This rearrangement joins TRBV25-1 to TRBJ2-2; D remains unclear. CDR1 is MGHDK, CDR2 SYGVNS, per germline. V lost 7 bases to trimming and J lost 3 bases, with 6 bases between them. There are 12 residues in the CDR3. The CDR3 coding sequence is TGTGCCAGCAACTCGGACACCGGGGAGCTGTTTTTT. This gives the protein CASNSDTGELFF.

This clonotype was detected ten times or more. This rearrangement joins TRBV7-2 to TRBJ2-2; no clear D. Germline-derived CDR1 and CDR2 are SGHTA and FQGNSA. The CDR3 runs to 14 residues. V was shortened by 1 base and J by 1 base, with 4 bases between the two germline ends. CDR3 in DNA: TGTGCCAGCAGCTTAGGGGGGAACACCGGGGAGCTGTTTTTT. This gives the protein CASSLGGNTGELFF.

In this sample, this clonotype turned up a few times. The chain links TRBV4-1 to TRBJ2-7, with 9 bases matching TRBD1. The length of the CDR3 is 15 residues. V lost 2 bases to trimming and J lost 0 bases; unmatched junction nucleotides: 2. Germline-derived CDR1 and CDR2 are MGHRA and YSYEKL. CDR3 coding DNA: TGCGCCAGCAGCCAAACAGGGGGCGACTCCTACGAGCAGTACTTC. Its protein product is CASSQTGGDSYEQYF.

This clonotype appeared a few times. The chain couples TRBV12-3 or TRBV12-4 to TRBJ1-5; 10 nucleotides match TRBD1. With 5 bases clipped from V and 8 bases from J, the junction kept 12 bases outside the gene matches. The CDR3 totals 16 residues. CDR3 in amino acids: CASSTGQGGGQEPQHF. The CDR3 nucleotides are TGTGCCAGCAGTACCGGACAGGGGGGGGGGCAGGAGCCCCAGCATTTT.

The genes are TRBV20-1 and TRBJ1-5; 8 bases fit TRBD1. Germline lookup yields CDR1 DFQATT and CDR2 SNEGSKA (reference sequence). V shed 3 bases, J shed 2 bases, and the junction held 6 bases outside the gene matches. The CDR3 is 15 residues long. The CDR3 DNA sequence: TGCAGTGCTAGCAGGGGGCTGGCTGGCAATCAGCCCCAGCATTTT. This translates into CSASRGLAGNQPQHF.

There are many counts of this clonotype. The rearrangement links TRBV7-2 to TRBJ2-4; possible D gene TRBD2, 5 bases. There are 17 residues in the CDR3. Deletions cut 0 bases from V and 3 bases from J, with 15 bases between. Per the germline V gene, CDR1 is SGHTA and CDR2 is FQGNSA. Written as DNA, the CDR3 is TGTGCCAGCAGCTTAGCTGGCAGCGTAGGAGGCAAAAACATTCAGTACTTC. It translates to CASSLAGSVGGKNIQYF.

This clonotype has more than one count but fewer than ten. V usage is TRBV6-5 and J usage is TRBJ2-3, with D perhaps TRBD2 (6 bases). CDR3 length equals 16 residues. V lost 5 bases to trimming and J lost 0 bases, with 15 bases between them. Per germline, CDR1 MNHEY and CDR2 SVGAGI. CDR3 protein: CASSHRDSRSTDTQYF. The CDR3 bases are TGTGCCAGCAGTCACCGGGACTCCCGGAGCACAGATACGCAGTATTTT.

The table lists this clonotype with a few counts. The gene calls are TRBV28 and TRBJ2-4; TRBD2 might be the D (6 bases). V gave up 4 bases and J gave up 15 bases, with 25 bases separating them. This CDR3 has 15 residues. Per the germline V gene, CDR1 is MDHEN and CDR2 is SYDVKM. The CDR3 here is CASSSRTEGVIGRYF. DNA for the CDR3: TGTGCCAGCAGTTCCCGGACGGAGGGAGTTATTGGGCGGTACTTC. Variable domain in full (rest from reference TRBV28 and TRBJ2-4): DVKVTQSSRYLVKRTGEKVFLECVQDMDHENMFWYRQDPGLGLRLIYFSYDVKMKEKGDIPEGYSVSREKKERFSLILESASTNQTSMYLCASSSRTEGVIGRYFGAGTRLSVL.

The genes are TRBV4-1 and TRBJ2-1; unclear D gene. Germline V CDR1 and CDR2: MGHRA, YSYEKL. The CDR3 totals 15 residues. The V gene lost 0 bases and the J gene lost 1 base, with 7 bases spanning the gap. The CDR3 nucleotides are TGCGCCAGCAGCCAAGAAAGGGCTTCCTACAATGAGCAGTTCTTC. It yields the protein CASSQERASYNEQFF.